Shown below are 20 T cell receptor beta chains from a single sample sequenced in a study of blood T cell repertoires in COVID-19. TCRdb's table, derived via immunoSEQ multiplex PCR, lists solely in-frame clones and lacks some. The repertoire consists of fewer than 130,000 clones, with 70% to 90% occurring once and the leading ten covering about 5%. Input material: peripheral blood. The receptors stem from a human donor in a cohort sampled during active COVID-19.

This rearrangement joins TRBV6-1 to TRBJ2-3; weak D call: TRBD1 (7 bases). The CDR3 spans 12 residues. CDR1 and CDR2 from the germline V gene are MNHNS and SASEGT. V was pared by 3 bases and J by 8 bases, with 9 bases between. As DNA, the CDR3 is TGTGCCAGCAGTGAGCAGGGGGGTACGCAGTATTTT. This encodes CASSEQGGTQYF.

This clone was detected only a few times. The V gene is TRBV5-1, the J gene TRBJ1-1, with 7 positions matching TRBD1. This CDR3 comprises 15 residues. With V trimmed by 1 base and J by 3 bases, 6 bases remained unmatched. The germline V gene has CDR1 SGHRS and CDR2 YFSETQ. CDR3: CASSLLLGGYTEAFF. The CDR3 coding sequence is TGCGCCAGCAGCTTGCTCCTAGGGGGCTACACTGAAGCTTTCTTT.

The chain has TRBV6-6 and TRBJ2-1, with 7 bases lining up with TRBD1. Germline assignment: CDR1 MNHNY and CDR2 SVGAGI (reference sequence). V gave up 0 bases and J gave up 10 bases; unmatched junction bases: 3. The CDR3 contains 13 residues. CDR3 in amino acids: CASSYSVQGEQFF. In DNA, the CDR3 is TGTGCCAGCAGTTACTCGGTACAGGGGGAGCAGTTCTTC.

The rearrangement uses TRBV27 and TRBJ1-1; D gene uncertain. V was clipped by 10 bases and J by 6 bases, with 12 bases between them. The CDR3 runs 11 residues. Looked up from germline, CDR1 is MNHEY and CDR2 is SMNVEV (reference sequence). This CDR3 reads CATATGAEAFF. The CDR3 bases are TGTGCCACCGCGACCGGGGCTGAAGCTTTCTTT.

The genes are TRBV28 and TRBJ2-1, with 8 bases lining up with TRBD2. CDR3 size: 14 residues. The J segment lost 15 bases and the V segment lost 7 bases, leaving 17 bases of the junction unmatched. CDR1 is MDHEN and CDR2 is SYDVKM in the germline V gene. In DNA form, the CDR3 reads TGTGCCAGCACCGGGGGGGCAGGGCCGCGTGTTGTGTTCTTC. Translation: CASTGGAGPRVVFF.

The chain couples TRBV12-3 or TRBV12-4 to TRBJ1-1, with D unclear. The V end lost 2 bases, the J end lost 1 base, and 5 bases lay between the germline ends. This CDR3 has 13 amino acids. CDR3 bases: TGTGCCAGCAGTTTAAAGCGGAACACTGAAGCTTTCTTT. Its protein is CASSLKRNTEAFF.

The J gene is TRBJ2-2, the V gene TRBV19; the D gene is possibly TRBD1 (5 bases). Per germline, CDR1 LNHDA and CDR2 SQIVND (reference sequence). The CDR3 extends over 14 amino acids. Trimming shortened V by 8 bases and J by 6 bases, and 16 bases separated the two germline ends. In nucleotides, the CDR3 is TGTGCCAGTCACCTCGGCAGGGTGGCCGGGGAGCTGTTTTTT. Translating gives CASHLGRVAGELFF.

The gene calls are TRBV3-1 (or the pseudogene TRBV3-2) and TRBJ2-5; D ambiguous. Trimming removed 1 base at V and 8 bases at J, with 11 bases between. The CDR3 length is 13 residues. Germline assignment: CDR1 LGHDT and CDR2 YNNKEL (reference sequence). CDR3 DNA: TGTGCCAGCAGCCAAGGGTCCTACTACACCCAGTACTTC. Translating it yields CASSQGSYYTQYF.

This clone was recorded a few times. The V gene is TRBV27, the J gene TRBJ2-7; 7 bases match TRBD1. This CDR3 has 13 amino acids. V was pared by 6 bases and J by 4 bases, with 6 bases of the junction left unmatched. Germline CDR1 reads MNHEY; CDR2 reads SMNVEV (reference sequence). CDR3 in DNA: TGTGCCAGCAGAAGACAGGGTAGTTACGAGCAGTACTTC. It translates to CASRRQGSYEQYF.

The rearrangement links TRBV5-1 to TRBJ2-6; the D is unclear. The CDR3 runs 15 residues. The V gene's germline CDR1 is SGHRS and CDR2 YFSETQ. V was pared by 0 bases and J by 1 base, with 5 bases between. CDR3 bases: TGCGCCAGCAGCTTGGCGGTTTCTGGGGCCAACGTCCTGACTTTC. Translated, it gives CASSLAVSGANVLTF.

The CDR3 DNA follows: TGTGCCAGCAGACAACGACAACTCAATCAGCCCCAGCATTTT. This translates into CASRQRQLNQPQHF. V is TRBV5-8 and J is TRBJ1-5, with no clear D. Germline CDR1 is SGHTS and CDR2 is YDEGEE. Trimming cost V 5 bases and J 3 bases, with 12 bases left between them. This CDR3 is 14 amino acids long. The variable domain in full, completed from reference TRBV5-8 and TRBJ1-5, reads EAGVTQSPTHLIKTRGQQATLRCSPISGHTSVYWYQQALGLGLQFLLWYDEGEERNRGNFPPRFSGRQFPNYSSELNVNALELEDSALYLCASRQRQLNQPQHFGDGTRLSIL.

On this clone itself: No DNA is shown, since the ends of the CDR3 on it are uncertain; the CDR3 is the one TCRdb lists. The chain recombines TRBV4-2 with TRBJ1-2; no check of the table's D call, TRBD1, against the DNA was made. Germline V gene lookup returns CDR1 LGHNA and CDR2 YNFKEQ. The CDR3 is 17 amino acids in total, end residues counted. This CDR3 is CASSQEGREVGQGSGTF.

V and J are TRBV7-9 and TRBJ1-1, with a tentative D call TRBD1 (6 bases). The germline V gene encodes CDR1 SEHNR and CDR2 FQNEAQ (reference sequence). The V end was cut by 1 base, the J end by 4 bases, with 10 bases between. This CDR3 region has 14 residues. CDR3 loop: CASSLGGGITEAFF. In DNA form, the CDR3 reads TGTGCCAGCAGCTTAGGAGGGGGAATCACTGAAGCTTTCTTT.

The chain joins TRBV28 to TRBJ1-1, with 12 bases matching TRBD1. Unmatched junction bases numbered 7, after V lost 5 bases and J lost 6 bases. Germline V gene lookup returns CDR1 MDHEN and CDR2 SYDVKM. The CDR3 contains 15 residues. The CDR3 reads CASSRGDRGLAEAFF. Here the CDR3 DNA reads TGTGCCAGCAGTCGAGGGGACAGGGGGCTGGCTGAAGCTTTCTTT. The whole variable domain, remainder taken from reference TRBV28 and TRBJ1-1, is DVKVTQSSRYLVKRTGEKVFLECVQDMDHENMFWYRQDPGLGLRLIYFSYDVKMKEKGDIPEGYSVSREKKERFSLILESASTNQTSMYLCASSRGDRGLAEAFFGQGTRLTVV.

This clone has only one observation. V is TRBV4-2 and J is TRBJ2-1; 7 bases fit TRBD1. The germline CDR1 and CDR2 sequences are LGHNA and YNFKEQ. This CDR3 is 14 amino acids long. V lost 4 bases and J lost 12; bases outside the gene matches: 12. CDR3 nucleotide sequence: TGTGCCAGCAGCCGTCTCTTCCAGGGGGTCGGGCAGTTCTTC. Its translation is CASSRLFQGVGQFF.

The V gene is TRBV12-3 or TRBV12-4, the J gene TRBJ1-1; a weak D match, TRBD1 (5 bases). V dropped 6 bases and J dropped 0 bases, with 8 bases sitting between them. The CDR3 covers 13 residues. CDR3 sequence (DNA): TGTGCCAGCAGAGCACAGGTGAACACTGAAGCTTTCTTT. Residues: CASRAQVNTEAFF.

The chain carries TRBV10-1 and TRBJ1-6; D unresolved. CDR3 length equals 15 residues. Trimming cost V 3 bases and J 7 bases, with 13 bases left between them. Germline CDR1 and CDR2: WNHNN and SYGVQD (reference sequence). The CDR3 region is CASSDGGSGNSPLHF. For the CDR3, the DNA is TGCGCCAGCAGTGATGGAGGGTCGGGGAATTCACCCCTCCACTTT.

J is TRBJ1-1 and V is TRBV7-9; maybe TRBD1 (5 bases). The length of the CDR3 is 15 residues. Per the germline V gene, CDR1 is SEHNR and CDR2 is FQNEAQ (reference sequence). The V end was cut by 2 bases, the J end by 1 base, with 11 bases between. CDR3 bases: TGTGCCAGCAGCTTATCGGGGGTCGGGAACACTGAAGCTTTCTTT. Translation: CASSLSGVGNTEAFF.

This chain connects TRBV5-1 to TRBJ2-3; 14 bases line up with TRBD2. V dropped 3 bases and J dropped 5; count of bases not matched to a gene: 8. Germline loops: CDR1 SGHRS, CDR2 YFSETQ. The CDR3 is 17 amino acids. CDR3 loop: CASSSGLAGGWGDTQYF. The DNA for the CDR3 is TGCGCCAGCAGCTCAGGACTAGCGGGGGGCTGGGGAGATACGCAGTATTTT.

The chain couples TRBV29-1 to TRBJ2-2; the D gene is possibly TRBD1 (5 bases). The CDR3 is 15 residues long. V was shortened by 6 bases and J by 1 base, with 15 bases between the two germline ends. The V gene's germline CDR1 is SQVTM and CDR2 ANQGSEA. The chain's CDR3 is CSVASTAVNTGELFF. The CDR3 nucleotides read TGCAGCGTCGCCTCGACAGCCGTGAACACCGGGGAGCTGTTTTTT.